The present T cell receptor (beta chain) was sequenced within a study of CD8+ T cells in alopecia areata. After isolation, RNA underwent reverse transcription to generate cDNA as the sequencing template. TCRdb's table, derived via immunoSEQ multiplex PCR, lists solely in-frame clones and lacks some. The sample records roughly 250,000 clones, 50% to 75% being singletons. Germline V gene sequence: CDR1 MNHEY, CDR2 SVGAGI. CDR3 length: 16 amino acids. After removal of 2 bases from V and 3 bases from J, the junction contained 7 bases not matched to a gene. The treatment is: oral pan-JAK inhibitor, 5-10 mg twice daily. Obtained from alopecia areata patients were lesional scalp punch biopsies along with peripheral blood.

V gene TRBV6-5 combines with J gene TRBJ2-7, with 10 bases fitting TRBD2. This TCR was sampled from a human donor with alopecia areata. The sequenced sample was CD4+ T cells sorted from blood, obtained between weeks 51 and 54, from a patient treated with tofacitinib. The CDR3 DNA reads as TGTGCCAGCAGTTACACTGGGACTAGCGAAAACTACGAGCAGTACTTC. It specifies CASSYTGTSENYEQYF.